This TCR beta chain was identified in a study of blood T cell repertoires in COVID-19. Study in general: Samples representing acute and convalescent COVID-19 were sourced from the United States, Italy and Spain. Sources were T cells, B-cell-depleted T cells, or PBMCs; the material itself was cDNA or gDNA.

Original handling: Estimation of nucleated cell counts was performed using reference gene primer amplification. Sequencing used immunoSEQ multiplex PCR; TCRdb keeps in-frame clones, though not all of them. The D gene and trimming were derived from the DNA, and the V and J assignments and clone size from that table. The table lists around 59,000 clones, 90% of them singletons, with 1.2% to 1.5% in the top ten. The source material was peripheral blood. The sequence came from a man in his 60s with acute or convalescent COVID-19.

The CDR3 region has the DNA TGTGCCAGCAGCCCTGGGGCTAGCGGGAGGGCCTGGGAGACCCAGTACTTC. Its translation is CASSPGASGRAWETQYF. V is TRBV4-2 and J is TRBJ2-5; 12 bases agree with TRBD2. The V gene end was trimmed by 4 bases and the J gene end by 5 bases; junction bases not matched to a gene: 11. Germline CDR1 is LGHNA and CDR2 is YNFKEQ. CDR3 length equals 17 residues.